This entry is about one TCR beta chain. Its antigen remains unknown. The data stem from a study of cytomegalovirus exposure and HLA in healthy donors. Findings and caveats of the study: Reports described diagnosis of cytomegalovirus status by the classifier as highly specific and sensitive.

PCR used 60 Vbeta primers and 13 Jbeta primers. Using immunoSEQ multiplex PCR, the repertoire was profiled, and TCRdb retains in-frame clones only, with some absent. The table shows about 130,000 clones, with roughly 85% occurring only once. The CDR3 runs 16 residues. The V gene lost 1 base and the J gene lost 1 base, with 10 bases spanning the gap. Germline V gives CDR1 SGHVS, CDR2 FQNEAQ. Sequenced material: PBMCs. The origin of this receptor is a boy aged 5-17 years in good health and CMV-seronegative. J is TRBJ2-2 and V is TRBV7-8, with D possibly being TRBD1 (6 bases). The CDR3 is CASSLDRDMNTGELFF. CDR3 DNA: TGTGCCAGCAGCTTAGACAGGGATATGAACACCGGGGAGCTGTTTTTT.